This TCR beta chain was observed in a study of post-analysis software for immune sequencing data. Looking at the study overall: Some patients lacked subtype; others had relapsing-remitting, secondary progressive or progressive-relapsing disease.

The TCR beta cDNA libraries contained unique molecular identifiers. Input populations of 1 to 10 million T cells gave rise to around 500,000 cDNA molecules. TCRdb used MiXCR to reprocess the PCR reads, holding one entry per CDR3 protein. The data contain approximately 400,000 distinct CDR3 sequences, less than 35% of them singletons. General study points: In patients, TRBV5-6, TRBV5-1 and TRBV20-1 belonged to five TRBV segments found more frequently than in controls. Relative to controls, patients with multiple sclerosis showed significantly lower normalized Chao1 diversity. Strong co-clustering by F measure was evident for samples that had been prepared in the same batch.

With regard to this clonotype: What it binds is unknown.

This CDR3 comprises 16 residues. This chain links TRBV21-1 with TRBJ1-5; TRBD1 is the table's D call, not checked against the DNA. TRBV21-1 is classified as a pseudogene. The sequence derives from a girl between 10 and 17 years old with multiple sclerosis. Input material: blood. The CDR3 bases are TGTGCCAGCAAAAAGAGACAGTTAAGAGGCAATCAGCCCCAGCATTTT. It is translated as CASKKRQLRGNQPQHF.